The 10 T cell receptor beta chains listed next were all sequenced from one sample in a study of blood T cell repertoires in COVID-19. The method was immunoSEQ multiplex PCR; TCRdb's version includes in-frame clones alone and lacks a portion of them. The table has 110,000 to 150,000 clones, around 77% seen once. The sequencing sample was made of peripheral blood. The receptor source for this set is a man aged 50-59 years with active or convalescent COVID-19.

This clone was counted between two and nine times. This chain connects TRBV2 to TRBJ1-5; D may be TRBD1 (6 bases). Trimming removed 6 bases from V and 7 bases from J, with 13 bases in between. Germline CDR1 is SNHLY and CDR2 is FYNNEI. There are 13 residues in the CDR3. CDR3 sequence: CASSPGGGQPQHF. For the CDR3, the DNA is TGTGCCAGCAGCCCGGGAGGGGGACAGCCCCAGCATTTT.

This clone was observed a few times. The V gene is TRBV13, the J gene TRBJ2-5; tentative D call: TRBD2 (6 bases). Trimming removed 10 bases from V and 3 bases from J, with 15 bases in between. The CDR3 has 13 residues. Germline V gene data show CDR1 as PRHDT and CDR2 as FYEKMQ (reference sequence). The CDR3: CATKLGGEETQYF. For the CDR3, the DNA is TGTGCCACCAAGTTGGGAGGAGAAGAGACCCAGTACTTC.

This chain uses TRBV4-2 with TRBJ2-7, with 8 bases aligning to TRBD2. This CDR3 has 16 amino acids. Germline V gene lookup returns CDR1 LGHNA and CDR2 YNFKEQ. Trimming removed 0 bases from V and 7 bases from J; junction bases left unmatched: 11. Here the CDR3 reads CASSQEAGGTLREQYF. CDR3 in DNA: TGTGCCAGCAGCCAAGAGGCGGGAGGAACGTTAAGAGAGCAGTACTTC.

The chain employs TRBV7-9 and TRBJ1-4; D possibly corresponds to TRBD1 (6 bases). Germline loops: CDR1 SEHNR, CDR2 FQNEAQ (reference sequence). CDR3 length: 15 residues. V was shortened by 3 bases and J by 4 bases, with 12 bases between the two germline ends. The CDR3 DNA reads TGTGCCAGCAGCTTTGGGGGCCGGGGTAATGAAAAACTGTTTTTT. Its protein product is CASSFGGRGNEKLFF.

The CDR3 nucleotides read TGTGCCAGTAGCGGGACAGGGGCTAGCACAGATACGCAGTATTTT. This sequence encodes CASSGTGASTDTQYF. This chain connects TRBV19 to TRBJ2-3; 10 bases align to TRBD1. The V and J ends lost 6 bases and 0 bases, in that order; junction bases with no gene match: 3. Germline CDR1 is LNHDA and CDR2 is SQIVND (reference sequence). The CDR3 length is 15 residues.

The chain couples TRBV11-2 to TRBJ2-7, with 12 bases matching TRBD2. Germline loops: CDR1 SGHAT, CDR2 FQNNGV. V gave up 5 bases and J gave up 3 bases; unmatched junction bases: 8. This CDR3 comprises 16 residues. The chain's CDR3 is CASSPLAGGLDYEQYF. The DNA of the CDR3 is TGTGCCAGCAGCCCCCTAGCGGGAGGGCTCGACTACGAGCAGTACTTC.

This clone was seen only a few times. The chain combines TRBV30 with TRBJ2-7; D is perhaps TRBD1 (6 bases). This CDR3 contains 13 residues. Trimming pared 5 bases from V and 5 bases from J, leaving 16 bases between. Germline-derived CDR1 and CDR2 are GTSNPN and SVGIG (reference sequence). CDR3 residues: CAWVGAGSHEQYF. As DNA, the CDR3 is TGTGCCTGGGTGGGGGCAGGGAGCCACGAGCAGTACTTC.

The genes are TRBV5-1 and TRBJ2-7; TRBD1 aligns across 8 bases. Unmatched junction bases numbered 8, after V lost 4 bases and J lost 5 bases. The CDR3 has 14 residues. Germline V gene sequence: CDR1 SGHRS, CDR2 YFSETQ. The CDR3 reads CASSLAGGVNEQYF. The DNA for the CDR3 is TGCGCCAGCAGCCTGGCAGGGGGCGTCAACGAGCAGTACTTC.

CDR3 sequence reads: CASSYSTRGGKLFF. CDR3 DNA sequence: TGTGCCAGCAGTTACTCGACAAGGGGCGGAAAACTGTTTTTT. The chain joins TRBV6-6 to TRBJ1-4; weak D call: TRBD1 (5 bases). V lost 0 bases, J lost 10 bases, and 12 bases lay in between. This CDR3 region has 14 residues. CDR1 is MNHNY and CDR2 is SVGAGI in the germline V gene (reference sequence).

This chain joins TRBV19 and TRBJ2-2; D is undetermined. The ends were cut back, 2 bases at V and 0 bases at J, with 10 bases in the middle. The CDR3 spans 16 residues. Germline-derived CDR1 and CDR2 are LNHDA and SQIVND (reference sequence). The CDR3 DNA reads TGTGCCAGTAGTATATCGCAGTCAGCGAACACCGGGGAGCTGTTTTTT. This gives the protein CASSISQSANTGELFF.